The 20 T cell receptor beta chains given below trace back to one sample, sequenced in a study of neurological immune-mediated disorders. TCRdb used MiXCR to reprocess the 5' RACE reads, holding one entry per CDR3 protein. The profile shows just under 40,000 distinct CDR3 sequences, 7% to 8.5% of them singletons. The sequenced material came from CD4+ T cells from blood. The origin of the receptors is a man in his forties or fifties in good health.

This clonotype has a count of ten or more. The J gene is TRBJ2-1, the V gene TRBV27; TRBD1 matches 8 bases. Germline lookup yields CDR1 MNHEY and CDR2 SMNVEV (reference sequence). Trimming removed 10 bases from V and 9 bases from J; junction bases left unmatched: 14. There are 14 residues in the CDR3. CDR3 in amino acids: CAIMADRVGGEQFF. The CDR3 DNA follows: TGTGCCATCATGGCGGACAGGGTAGGGGGTGAGCAGTTCTTC.

There are many counts of this clonotype. The V and J genes are TRBV5-1 and TRBJ1-1, with D perhaps matching TRBD1 (5 bases). V gave up 1 base and J gave up 3 bases, with 10 bases separating them. The CDR3 consists of 14 residues. CDR1 is SGHRS and CDR2 is YFSETQ in the germline V gene. The DNA for the CDR3 is TGCGCCAGCAGCTTGTTCCTGGGGGACACTGAAGCTTTCTTT. It encodes CASSLFLGDTEAFF.

The chain uses TRBV5-4 and TRBJ2-2; D possibly corresponds to TRBD2 (6 bases). Germline CDR1 is SGHNT and CDR2 is YYREEE (reference sequence). The CDR3 loop spans 15 amino acids. V lost 0 bases and J 3 bases, leaving 9 bases between the germline ends. In DNA form, the CDR3 reads TGTGCCAGCAGCTTGGTCGGGAGAGACACCGGGGAGCTGTTTTTT. This gives the protein CASSLVGRDTGELFF.

The V gene is TRBV5-4, the J gene TRBJ2-5, with 12 bases lining up with TRBD1. The germline V gene encodes CDR1 SGHNT and CDR2 YYREEE (reference sequence). This CDR3 is 17 amino acids long. The V gene end was trimmed by 4 bases and the J gene end by 4 bases; junction bases not matched to a gene: 11. The CDR3 sequence is CASSRKTGQGAGETQYF. The CDR3 coding sequence is TGTGCCAGCAGCAGAAAAACGGGACAGGGGGCCGGAGAGACCCAGTACTTC.

This clonotype was seen repeatedly, ten times or more. The junction departs from germline at one end; a sequencing error may be responsible. This rearrangement joins TRBV20-1 to TRBJ2-7, with 7 bases that match TRBD2. The CDR3 runs 11 residues. Germline CDR1 reads DFQATT; CDR2 reads SNEGSKA (reference sequence). The DNA of the CDR3 is TGCAATGCTAGCGGCGGATACGAGCAGTACTTC. It specifies CNASGGYEQYF.

This clonotype has ten or more counts. The chain links TRBV5-1 to TRBJ2-6; the D is unclear. Germline CDR1 SGHRS, CDR2 YFSETQ. Trimming took off 3 bases at V and 0 bases at J, with 4 bases between the two ends. CDR3 length equals 14 residues. CDR3 in amino acids: CASSSSSGANVLTF. CDR3 DNA sequence: TGCGCCAGCAGCTCCTCCTCTGGGGCCAACGTCCTGACTTTC.

V gene TRBV5-1 combines with J gene TRBJ2-5; 13 bases fit TRBD2. With V trimmed by 5 bases and J by 3 bases, 4 bases remained unmatched. CDR3 size: 15 residues. CDR1 is SGHRS, CDR2 YFSETQ, per germline. Here the CDR3 reads CASRAGLAGEETQYF. CDR3 DNA sequence: TGCGCCAGCAGAGCCGGACTAGCGGGAGAAGAGACCCAGTACTTC.

In this sample, this clonotype turned up many times. The chain recombines TRBV5-1 with TRBJ2-5; 7 nucleotides agree with TRBD2. V shed 3 bases and J 4 bases; nucleotides not matched to a gene: 15. Per the germline V gene, CDR1 is SGHRS and CDR2 is YFSETQ. This CDR3 has 17 amino acids. The CDR3 region is CASSSLRARGVGETQYF. CDR3 coding DNA: TGCGCCAGCAGCTCGCTCCGGGCCCGGGGGGTAGGAGAGACCCAGTACTTC.

This clonotype came up many times. The genes are TRBV5-1 and TRBJ2-5; TRBD2 agrees at 9 bases. The CDR3 has 15 residues. CDR1 is SGHRS and CDR2 is YFSETQ in the germline V gene. J lost 6 bases, V lost 4 bases, and 10 bases had no gene match. In DNA, the CDR3 is TGCGCCAGCAGCCCGACTAGCGGAGGAGGAAAGACCCAGTACTTC. Its protein product is CASSPTSGGGKTQYF.

This clonotype was picked up a small number of times. V usage is TRBV29-1 and J usage is TRBJ2-5; no clear D. This CDR3 comprises 13 residues. The germline V gene encodes CDR1 SQVTM and CDR2 ANQGSEA. Trimming stripped 5 bases from V and 0 bases from J, with 10 bases between. CDR3 nucleotides: TGCAGCGTTAATGTAGCTAACCAAGAGACCCAGTACTTC. Translation gives CSVNVANQETQYF.

This clonotype has ten or more counts. At one end, the junction sequence differs from germline, possibly due to a read error. This rearrangement joins TRBV3-1 to TRBJ2-1; 8 positions agree with TRBD2. The CDR3 is 13 amino acids. Germline loops: CDR1 LGHDT, CDR2 YNNKEL (reference sequence). The CDR3 reads CASSQEAGGRTNF. CDR3 in DNA: TGTGCCAGCAGCCAAGAGGCAGGCGGGAGGACCAACTTC.

This clonotype was picked up many times. This chain links TRBV7-8 with TRBJ2-3; 7 nucleotides align to TRBD2. The CDR3 has 19 amino acids. The germline V gene has CDR1 SGHVS and CDR2 FQNEAQ. With 5 bases clipped from V and 0 bases from J, the junction kept 17 bases outside the gene matches. CDR3 amino acids: CASSPNRLAVLSSTDTQYF. The CDR3 region has the DNA TGTGCCAGCAGCCCGAACAGGCTAGCGGTTCTCAGTAGCACAGATACGCAGTATTTT. Using reference TRBV7-8 and TRBJ2-3 for the parts outside the CDR3, the full variable domain is GAGVSQSPRYKVAKRGQDVALRCDPISGHVSLFWYQQALGQGPEFLTYFQNEAQLDKSGLPSDRFFAERPEGSVSTLKIQRTQQEDSAVYLCASSPNRLAVLSSTDTQYFGPGTRLTVL.

This clonotype was seen repeatedly, ten times or more. The rearrangement joins TRBV7-2 to TRBJ2-2; TRBD1 or TRBD2 may be the D gene (5 bases each). With 5 bases removed from V and 3 bases from J, the gap between germline ends came to 13 bases. Germline values: CDR1 SGHTA, CDR2 FQGNSA. The CDR3 has 15 residues. The CDR3 is CASSAGARYTGELFF. In DNA form, the CDR3 reads TGTGCCAGCAGCGCCGGGGCTCGTTACACCGGGGAGCTGTTTTTT. Combining the CDR3 with reference TRBV7-2 and TRBJ2-2 gives the whole variable domain GAGVSQSPSNKVTEKGKDVELRCDPISGHTALYWYRQSLGQGLEFLIYFQGNSAPDKSGLPSDRFSAERTGGSVSTLTIQRTQQEDSAVYLCASSAGARYTGELFFGEGSRLTVL.

This clonotype was detected ten times or more. The rearrangement uses TRBV6-6 and TRBJ1-5; D unclear. The CDR3 consists of 17 residues. Germline assignment: CDR1 MNHNY and CDR2 SVGAGI (reference sequence). Trimming removed 0 bases from V and 3 bases from J, with 15 bases in between. The CDR3: CASSYSRSGFANQPQHF. The DNA for the CDR3 is TGTGCCAGCAGTTACTCGAGGTCAGGATTTGCCAATCAGCCCCAGCATTTT.

This clonotype has at least ten counts. The CDR3 nucleotides are TGCAGTGCTCCCTACACCGTCTCTTGGTACCAAGAGACCCAGTACTTC. As protein: CSAPYTVSWYQETQYF. The rearrangement links TRBV20-1 to TRBJ2-5; D ambiguous. The CDR3 totals 16 residues. The V and J ends lost 5 bases and 0 bases respectively, with 19 bases between them. CDR1 is DFQATT, CDR2 SNEGSKA, per germline (reference sequence).

This clonotype rates as medium-sized. The V gene is TRBV20-1, the J gene TRBJ1-6, with no clear D. The CDR3 loop spans 15 amino acids. Germline loops: CDR1 DFQATT, CDR2 SNEGSKA (reference sequence). V lost 7 bases and J 8 bases, leaving 21 bases between the germline ends. This CDR3 is CSGRREGGVHSPLHF. As DNA, the CDR3 is TGCAGTGGAAGGAGGGAGGGCGGTGTCCATTCACCCCTCCACTTT.

This chain connects TRBV7-2 to TRBJ1-5, with a weak D call TRBD1 (6 bases). V gave up 5 bases and J gave up 0 bases, with 11 bases separating them. CDR1 is SGHTA and CDR2 is FQGNSA in the germline V gene. The CDR3 extends over 15 amino acids. The DNA of the CDR3 is TGTGCCAGCAGCCAGGGGAGTCATAGCAATCAGCCCCAGCATTTT. This translates into CASSQGSHSNQPQHF. The whole variable domain, remainder taken from reference TRBV7-2 and TRBJ1-5, is GAGVSQSPSNKVTEKGKDVELRCDPISGHTALYWYRQSLGQGLEFLIYFQGNSAPDKSGLPSDRFSAERTGGSVSTLTIQRTQQEDSAVYLCASSQGSHSNQPQHFGDGTRLSIL.

At least ten counts were recorded for this clonotype. The chain joins TRBV6-6 to TRBJ2-3, with D possibly being TRBD2 (6 bases). Germline CDR1 and CDR2: MNHNY and SVGAGI (reference sequence). V was trimmed by 7 bases and J by 2 bases, leaving 16 bases between them. CDR3 length: 15 amino acids. Written as DNA, the CDR3 is TGTGCCAGCACTTCCATGAGCGGGCTCACAGATACGCAGTATTTT. Protein: CASTSMSGLTDTQYF.

This clonotype came up many times. V and J are TRBV6-6 and TRBJ2-7; 10 nucleotides agree with TRBD1. Germline values: CDR1 MNHNY, CDR2 SVGAGI (reference sequence). Trimming cost V 2 bases and J 2 bases; bases outside gene matches: 3. This CDR3 comprises 15 residues. The CDR3 coding sequence is TGTGCCAGCAGTTACCCGGACAGGGGGGCCTACGAGCAGTACTTC. Translated, it gives CASSYPDRGAYEQYF.

This clonotype was counted at least ten times. The J gene is TRBJ1-6, the V gene TRBV12-3 or TRBV12-4, with D maybe TRBD1 (5 bases). Trimming pared 4 bases from V and 1 base from J, leaving 11 bases between. The CDR3 length is 16 residues. The CDR3 bases are TGTGCCAGCAGTTCGGGGGGTGGTTCCTATAATTCACCCCTCCACTTT. It encodes CASSSGGGSYNSPLHF.